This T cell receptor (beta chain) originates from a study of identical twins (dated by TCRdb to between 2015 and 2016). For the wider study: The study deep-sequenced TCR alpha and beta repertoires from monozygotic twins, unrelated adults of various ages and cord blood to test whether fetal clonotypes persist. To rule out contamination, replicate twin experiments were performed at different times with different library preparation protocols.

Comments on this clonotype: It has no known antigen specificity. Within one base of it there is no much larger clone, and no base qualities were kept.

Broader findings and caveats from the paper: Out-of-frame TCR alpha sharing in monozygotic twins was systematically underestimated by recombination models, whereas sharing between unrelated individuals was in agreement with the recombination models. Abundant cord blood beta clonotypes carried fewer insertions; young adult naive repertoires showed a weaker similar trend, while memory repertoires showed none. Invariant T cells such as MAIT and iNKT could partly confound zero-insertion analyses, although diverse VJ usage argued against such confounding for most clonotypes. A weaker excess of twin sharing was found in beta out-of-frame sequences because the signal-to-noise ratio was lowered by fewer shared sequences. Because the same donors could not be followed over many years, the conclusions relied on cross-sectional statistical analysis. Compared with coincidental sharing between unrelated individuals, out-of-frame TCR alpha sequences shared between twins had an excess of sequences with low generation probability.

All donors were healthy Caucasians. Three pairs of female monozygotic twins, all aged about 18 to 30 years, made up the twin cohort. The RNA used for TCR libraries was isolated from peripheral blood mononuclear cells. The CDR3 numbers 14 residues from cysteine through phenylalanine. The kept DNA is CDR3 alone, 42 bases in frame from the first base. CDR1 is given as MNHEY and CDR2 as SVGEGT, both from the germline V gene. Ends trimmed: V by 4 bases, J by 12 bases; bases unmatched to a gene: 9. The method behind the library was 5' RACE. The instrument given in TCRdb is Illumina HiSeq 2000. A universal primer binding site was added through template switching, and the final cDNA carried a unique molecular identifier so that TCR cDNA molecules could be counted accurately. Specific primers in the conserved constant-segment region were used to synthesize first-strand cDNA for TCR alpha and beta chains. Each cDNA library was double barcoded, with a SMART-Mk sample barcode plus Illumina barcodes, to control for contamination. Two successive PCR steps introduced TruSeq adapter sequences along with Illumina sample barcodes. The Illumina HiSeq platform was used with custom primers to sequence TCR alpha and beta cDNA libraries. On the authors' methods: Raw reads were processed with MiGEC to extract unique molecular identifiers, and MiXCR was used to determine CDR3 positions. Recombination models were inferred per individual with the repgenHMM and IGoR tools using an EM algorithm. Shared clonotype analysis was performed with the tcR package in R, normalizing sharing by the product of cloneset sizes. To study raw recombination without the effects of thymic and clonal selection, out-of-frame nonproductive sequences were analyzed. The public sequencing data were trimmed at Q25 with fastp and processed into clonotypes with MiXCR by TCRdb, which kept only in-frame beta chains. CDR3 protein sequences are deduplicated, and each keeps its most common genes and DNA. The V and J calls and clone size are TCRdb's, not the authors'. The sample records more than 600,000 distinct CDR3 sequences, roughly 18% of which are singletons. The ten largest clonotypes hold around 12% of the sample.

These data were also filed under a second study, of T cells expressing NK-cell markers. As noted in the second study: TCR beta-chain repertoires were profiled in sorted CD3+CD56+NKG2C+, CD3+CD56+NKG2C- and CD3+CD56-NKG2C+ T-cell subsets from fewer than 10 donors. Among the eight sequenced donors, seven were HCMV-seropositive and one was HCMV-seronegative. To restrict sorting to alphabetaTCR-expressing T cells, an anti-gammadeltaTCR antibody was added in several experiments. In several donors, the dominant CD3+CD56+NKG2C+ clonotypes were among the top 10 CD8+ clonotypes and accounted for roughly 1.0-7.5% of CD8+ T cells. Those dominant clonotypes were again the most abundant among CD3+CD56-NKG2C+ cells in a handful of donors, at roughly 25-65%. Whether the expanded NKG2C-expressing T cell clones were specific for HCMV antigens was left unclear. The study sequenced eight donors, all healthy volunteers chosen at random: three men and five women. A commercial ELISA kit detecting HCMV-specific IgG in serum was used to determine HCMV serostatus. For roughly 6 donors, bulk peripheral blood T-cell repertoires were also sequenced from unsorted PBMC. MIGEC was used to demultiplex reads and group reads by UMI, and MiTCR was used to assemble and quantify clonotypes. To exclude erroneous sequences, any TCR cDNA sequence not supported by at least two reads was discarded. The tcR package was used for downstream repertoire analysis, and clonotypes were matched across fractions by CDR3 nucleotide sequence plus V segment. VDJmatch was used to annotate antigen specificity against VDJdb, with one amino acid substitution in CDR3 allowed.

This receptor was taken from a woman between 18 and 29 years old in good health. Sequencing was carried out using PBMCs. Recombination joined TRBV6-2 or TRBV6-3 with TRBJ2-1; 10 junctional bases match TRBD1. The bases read TGTGCCAGCAGTTTAGGACAGGGGGTTGATCCGCAGTTCTTC. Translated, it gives CASSLGQGVDPQFF.